Each of the 19 T cell receptor beta chains below was sequenced from the same sample in a study of CD8+ T cells in alopecia areata. cDNA reverse transcribed from extracted RNA served as the sequencing template. Assay used: immunoSEQ multiplex PCR; TCRdb lists only in-frame clones, some missing. The table records over 150,000 clones, 50% to 70% of them present only once. Sample: CD4+ T cells sorted from blood, taken at week 0. Every receptor here comes from a human donor with alopecia areata.

This clone was seen more than once but under ten times. The chain combines TRBV7-2 with TRBJ1-6; 8 bases align to TRBD1. The V and J ends lost 4 bases and 6 bases, in that order; junction bases with no gene match: 5. The CDR3 has 15 amino acids. Germline V gives CDR1 SGHTA, CDR2 FQGNSA. The CDR3 DNA sequence: TGTGCCAGCAGCTCCCCAGGGGGCAGTAATTCACCCCTCCACTTT. It yields the protein CASSSPGGSNSPLHF.

CDR3 residues: CATQLTGERAYGYTF. The CDR3 nucleotides read TGTGCTACGCAACTGACAGGGGAACGAGCCTATGGCTACACCTTC. The genes are TRBV30 and TRBJ1-2, with 8 bases that match TRBD1. Germline V gives CDR1 GTSNPN, CDR2 SVGIG (reference sequence). CDR3 length: 15 amino acids.

This clone occurred a few times. The chain uses TRBV10-3 and TRBJ2-1, with 13 bases matching TRBD2. CDR1 ENHRY and CDR2 SYGVKD come from the germline V gene. The trim removed 6 bases at V and 9 bases at J, leaving 8 bases unmatched. This CDR3 region has 15 residues. CDR3 in amino acids: CAISRLAGGESEQFF. In DNA form, the CDR3 reads TGTGCCATCAGCAGACTAGCGGGGGGAGAGAGTGAGCAGTTCTTC.

The genes are TRBV30 and TRBJ2-7; 7 bases are a match to TRBD1. This CDR3 has 13 residues. V gave up 2 bases and J gave up 5 bases; unmatched junction bases: 6. The germline gives CDR1 GTSNPN, CDR2 SVGIG (reference sequence). The CDR3 here is CAWSLDRAHEQYF. CDR3 coding DNA: TGTGCCTGGAGTCTCGACAGGGCCCACGAGCAGTACTTC.

V is TRBV30 and J is TRBJ1-2, with TRBD1 as a possible D gene (5 bases). Trimming took off 2 bases at V and 2 bases at J, with 9 bases between the two ends. The CDR3 is 13 amino acids. Per the germline V gene, CDR1 is GTSNPN and CDR2 is SVGIG (reference sequence). The CDR3 nucleotides are TGTGCCTGGAGTCACAGGATCAACTATGGCTACACCTTC. This codes for CAWSHRINYGYTF.

J is TRBJ1-2 and V is TRBV30; no definite D call. This CDR3 contains 13 residues. V lost 1 base and J lost 2, with 8 bases in between. Germline V CDR1 and CDR2: GTSNPN, SVGIG (reference sequence). Written as DNA, the CDR3 is TGTGCCTGGAGTGGGTCGGGGAACTATGGCTACACCTTC. Protein sequence: CAWSGSGNYGYTF.

The J gene is TRBJ1-1, the V gene TRBV29-1; no definite D call. V lost 3 bases, J lost 10 bases, and 12 bases lay in between. CDR1 is SQVTM and CDR2 is ANQGSEA in the germline V gene. The CDR3 consists of 11 residues. CDR3 nucleotide sequence: TGCAGCGTTGATAGGGAGCGACGAGCTTTCTTT. It is translated as CSVDRERRAFF.

J is TRBJ1-4 and V is TRBV11-2, with D perhaps matching TRBD1 (6 bases). Per germline, CDR1 SGHAT and CDR2 FQNNGV. V was pared by 8 bases and J by 8 bases, with 9 bases between. This CDR3 spans 11 amino acids. For the CDR3, the DNA is TGTGCCAGCCGCAGGGGAGAAAAACTGTTTTTT. As protein: CASRRGEKLFF.

The V gene is TRBV18, the J gene TRBJ1-3, with unresolved D. The V end was cut by 6 bases, the J end by 0 bases, with 12 bases between. Germline V gene data show CDR1 as KGHSH and CDR2 as LQKENI. This CDR3 is 15 amino acids long. The CDR3 sequence: CASSEMISSGNTIYF. The CDR3 nucleotides read TGTGCCAGCTCCGAAATGATCAGCTCTGGAAACACCATATATTTT.

There are a few counts of this clone. The V gene is TRBV19, the J gene TRBJ2-3, with D hard to call. This CDR3 region has 13 residues. Germline CDR1 and CDR2: LNHDA and SQIVND (reference sequence). Trimming stripped 9 bases from V and 1 base from J, with 11 bases between. Here the CDR3 reads CASGPWGTDTQYF. The CDR3 DNA reads as TGTGCCAGCGGACCCTGGGGCACAGATACGCAGTATTTT.

The chain links TRBV29-1 to TRBJ2-1; D remains ambiguous. The germline V gene has CDR1 SQVTM and CDR2 ANQGSEA. This CDR3 contains 11 residues. Trimming removed 3 bases at V and 8 bases at J, with 8 bases between. CDR3 sequence: CSVENSYEQFF. The CDR3 region has the DNA TGCAGCGTTGAGAACAGTTATGAGCAGTTCTTC.

This rearrangement joins TRBV30 to TRBJ1-6; no firm D call. Germline CDR1 is GTSNPN and CDR2 is SVGIG (reference sequence). This CDR3 is built from 14 residues. V was pared by 2 bases and J by 6 bases, with 11 bases between. The CDR3 region is CAWSLRTGNSPLHF. In nucleotides, the CDR3 is TGTGCCTGGAGTCTCCGGACGGGTAATTCACCCCTCCACTTT.

The V and J genes are TRBV30 and TRBJ1-2, with D perhaps TRBD1 (6 bases). The CDR3 has 17 amino acids. Trimming removed 2 bases at V and 9 bases at J, with 28 bases between. The V gene's germline CDR1 is GTSNPN and CDR2 SVGIG (reference sequence). The CDR3 protein is CAWSRVGTGLNRDRYTF. DNA for the CDR3: TGTGCCTGGAGTCGTGTAGGTACTGGACTCAACAGGGACCGCTACACCTTC.

This chain joins TRBV30 and TRBJ1-5; 7 bases line up with TRBD1. V shed 5 bases and J 3 bases; nucleotides not matched to a gene: 4. The CDR3 length is 13 residues. CDR1 and CDR2 (germline): GTSNPN, SVGIG (reference sequence). The CDR3 nucleotides are TGTGCCTGGGGGGGACAGCTCAATCAGCCCCAGCATTTT. It specifies CAWGGQLNQPQHF.

This clone was seen many times. The CDR3 DNA is TGTGCCAGCAGCCCCCGACTAGCGGGGGGGCCGGACAATGAGCAGTTCTTC. Amino acid sequence: CASSPRLAGGPDNEQFF. The V call is TRBV7-3, the J call TRBJ2-1, with 14 bases matching TRBD2. This CDR3 contains 17 residues. With V trimmed by 5 bases and J by 5 bases, 8 bases remained unmatched. Germline values: CDR1 SGHTA, CDR2 FQGTGA.

Only a few counts were recorded for this clone. The chain couples TRBV2 to TRBJ2-2, with 7 bases that match TRBD2. Trimming at V came to 4 bases and at J to 3 bases, leaving 2 bases not matched to a gene. The CDR3 sequence is 14 residues long. Germline CDR1 and CDR2: SNHLY and FYNNEI. The CDR3 region is CASSVLADTGELFF. The CDR3 DNA is TGTGCCAGCAGTGTGCTAGCGGACACCGGGGAGCTGTTTTTT.

DNA of the CDR3: TGTGCCAGCAGCTCTATCAGGGGATCGTCGATAACCAAGCAGTTCTTC. Its protein product is CASSSIRGSSITKQFF. J is TRBJ2-1 and V is TRBV7-2; tentative D call: TRBD1 (6 bases). The CDR3 totals 16 residues. V gave up 4 bases and J gave up 11 bases, with 24 bases separating them. CDR1 is SGHTA, CDR2 FQGNSA, per germline. Full variable domain (outside the CDR3, taken from reference TRBV7-2 and TRBJ2-1): GAGVSQSPSNKVTEKGKDVELRCDPISGHTALYWYRQSLGQGLEFLIYFQGNSAPDKSGLPSDRFSAERTGGSVSTLTIQRTQQEDSAVYLCASSSIRGSSITKQFFGPGTRLTVL.

This chain links TRBV19 with TRBJ1-5; possibly TRBD1 for D (5 bases). Germline V gene lookup returns CDR1 LNHDA and CDR2 SQIVND (reference sequence). Between the trimmed V and J ends, which lost 3 bases and 2 bases, there was a span of 11 bases. This CDR3 contains 15 residues. The CDR3 loop reads CASSITRGGNQPQHF. CDR3 nucleotides: TGTGCCAGTAGTATTACCAGAGGGGGCAATCAGCCCCAGCATTTT. Full variable domain (rest looked up from reference TRBV19 and TRBJ1-5): DGGITQSPKYLFRKEGQNVTLSCEQNLNHDAMYWYRQDPGQGLRLIYYSQIVNDFQKGDIAEGYSVSREKKESFPLTVTSAQKNPTAFYLCASSITRGGNQPQHFGDGTRLSIL.

The chain uses TRBV2 and TRBJ2-7, with D hard to call. The CDR3 is made up of 11 amino acids. CDR1 is SNHLY, CDR2 FYNNEI, per germline. V was cut by 2 bases and J by 5 bases, with 4 bases left in between. Here the CDR3 reads CASSEPNEQYF. Here the CDR3 DNA reads TGTGCCAGCAGTGAACCCAACGAGCAGTACTTC.